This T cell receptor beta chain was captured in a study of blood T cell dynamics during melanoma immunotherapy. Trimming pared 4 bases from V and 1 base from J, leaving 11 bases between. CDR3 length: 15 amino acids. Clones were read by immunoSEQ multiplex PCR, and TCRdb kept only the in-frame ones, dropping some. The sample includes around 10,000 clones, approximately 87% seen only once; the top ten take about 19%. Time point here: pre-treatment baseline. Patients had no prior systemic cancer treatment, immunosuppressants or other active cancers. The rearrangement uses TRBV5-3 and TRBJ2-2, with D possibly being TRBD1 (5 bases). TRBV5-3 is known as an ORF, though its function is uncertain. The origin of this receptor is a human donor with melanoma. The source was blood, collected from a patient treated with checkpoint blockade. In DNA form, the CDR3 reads TGTGCCAGAAGCCCCGGGCAGGGGAACACCGGGGAGCTGTTTTTT. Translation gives CARSPGQGNTGELFF.